Listed below are T cell receptor beta chains from one sample, sequenced in a study of regulatory T cells in long-lasting Graves disease. MiXCR, run by TCRdb on the multiplex PCR reads, gives a single entry per CDR3 protein. The top ten clones hold over 15% of a sample with about 460,000 distinct CDR3 sequences, approximately 14% of them seen once. These same data were also listed under a study on T cells in Graves' hyperthyroidism and ophthalmopathy.

The sequences come from peripheral blood mononuclear cells (PBMCs), collected at new diagnosis, from a patient treated with antithyroid drugs. The receptors were gathered from a woman aged 50 to 60 with Graves disease. Each CDR3 is given with its conserved first and last residue. D genes are given only for firm matches. The listing skips clone size in some rows; elsewhere it reads once, few, many or a size class.

V	D	size	J	DNA	CDR3
TRBV30	.	few	TRBJ2-3	TGTGCCTGTCAGGGGGATACTAGCGGTACGCAGTATTTT	CACQGDTSGTQYF
TRBV5-4	TRBD2	.	TRBJ2-1	TGTGCCAGCAGCAGAGGACTAGAAAATGAGCAGTTCTTC	CASSRGLENEQFF
TRBV15	.	few	TRBJ1-6	TGTGCCACTTCTGGTCCCGAATGGAATTCACCCCTCCACTTT	CATSGPEWNSPLHF
TRBV5-6	.	few	TRBJ1-1	TGTGCCAGCAGCCGCCAGGTAGGGAACACTGAAGCTTTCTTT	CASSRQVGNTEAFF
TRBV9	.	few	TRBJ2-7	TGTGCCAGCAGCGTAGACGGGAGCTCCTCCGAGCAGTACTTC	CASSVDGSSSEQYF
TRBV6-1	TRBD2	many	TRBJ2-2	TGTGCCAGCAGTGGGACTAGCGAGGCCACCGGGGAGCTGTTTTTT	CASSGTSEATGELFF
TRBV18	TRBD1	many	TRBJ2-5	TGTGCCAGCTCACCATTGGACAGGGGAGGCGGGGAGACCCAGTACTTC	CASSPLDRGGGETQYF
TRBV10-3	.	.	TRBJ2-5	TGTGCCATCAAGATGGGAGATCAAGAGACCCAGTACTTC	CAIKMGDQETQYF
TRBV20-1	.	many	TRBJ2-3	TGCAGTGTCCCTCACGGGGATACGCAGTATTTT	CSVPHGDTQYF
TRBV20-1	.	many	TRBJ1-5	TGCAGTGCGACCCCTAGCAATCAGCCCCAGCATTTT	CSATPSNQPQHF
TRBV3-1	TRBD1	.	TRBJ1-6	TGTACCAGCAGCCAAGGGACAGGGCTTAATTCACCCCTCCACTTT	CTSSQGTGLNSPLHF
TRBV29-1	TRBD1	many	TRBJ1-1	TGCAGCGTCCGGACAGGGTTTCGCACTGAAGCTTTCTTT	CSVRTGFRTEAFF
TRBV5-6	TRBD1	many	TRBJ1-5	TGTGCCAGCAGCTTGCATTCAGGGGGGAGTCAGCCCCAGCATTTT	CASSLHSGGSQPQHF
TRBV3-1	.	many	TRBJ1-2	TGTGCCAGCAGCCAAGATTATTTTTATGGCTACACCTTC	CASSQDYFYGYTF
TRBV10-3	TRBD2	.	TRBJ2-1	TGTGCCATCAGTTCTAGCGGGAGCACCTACAATGAGCAGTTCTTC	CAISSSGSTYNEQFF
TRBV6-2/TRBV6-3	.	many	TRBJ1-2	TGTGCCAGCCGAGCGGGGCTCGACTATGGCTACACCTTC	CASRAGLDYGYTF
TRBV6-2/TRBV6-3	.	many	TRBJ2-3	TGTGCCAGCAGTCAGAGATCCCCCACAGATACGCAGTATTTT	CASSQRSPTDTQYF
TRBV7-3	TRBD1	many	TRBJ2-5	TGTGCCAGCAGCTTAACGACAGGGGCAGAGACCCAGTACTTC	CASSLTTGAETQYF
TRBV14	.	few	TRBJ2-1	TGTGCCAGCAGCCAAGGTTATGCGCTCTACAATGAGCAGTTCTTC	CASSQGYALYNEQFF
TRBV30	.	many	TRBJ2-3	TGTGCCTGGCGGGTAGCGCCGGGATCCACAGATACGCAGTATTTT	CAWRVAPGSTDTQYF
TRBV3-1	TRBD2	.	TRBJ2-4	TGTGCCAGCAGCCTAGGGGAGGGGAACATTCAGTACTTC	CASSLGEGNIQYF
TRBV4-2	.	few	TRBJ1-1	TGTGCCAGCAGCCAAGTGGGGGGGCAGCCAACAGGAGAAGCTTTCTTT	CASSQVGGQPTGEAFF
TRBV29-1	TRBD2	many	TRBJ2-1	TGCAGCGTTGTTACTAGCGGGATAACCAATGAGCAGTTCTTC	CSVVTSGITNEQFF
TRBV15	TRBD2	few	TRBJ2-3	TGTGCCACCAGTTCTAGCGGGGCAGATACGCAGTATTTT	CATSSSGADTQYF
TRBV5-1	.	few	TRBJ2-4	TGCGCCAGCAGCCTTGGGGCGACATTGGATTTCGCCAAAAACATTCAGTACTTC	CASSLGATLDFAKNIQYF
TRBV7-9	TRBD1	.	TRBJ1-1	TGTGCCAGCAGCTTCCCCTCGACAGGGAACATTGAAGCTTTCTTT	CASSFPSTGNIEAFF
TRBV5-6	.	few	TRBJ1-4	TGTGCCAGCAGCTTGGAGGGCGGAACAACTAATGAAAAACTGTTTTTT	CASSLEGGTTNEKLFF